Each of the 9 T cell receptor beta chains below was sequenced from the same sample in a study of blood T cell repertoires in COVID-19. The assay was immunoSEQ multiplex PCR, and TCRdb's table has in-frame clones only and misses some. The sample comprises 220,000 or so clones, 82% of which are singletons, and 1.9% rests with the top ten. Sequencing was done on a sample of peripheral blood. These receptors were taken from a woman older than 75 with acute or convalescent COVID-19.

The chain uses TRBV7-3 and TRBJ1-1; 7 bases align to TRBD1. CDR1 and CDR2 from the germline V gene are SGHTA and FQGTGA. This CDR3 has 13 amino acids. J was trimmed by 3 bases and V by 6 bases; bases with no gene match: 4. CDR3 nucleotides: TGTGCCAGCAGTTTGACAGGGTACACTGAAGCTTTCTTT. Translating gives CASSLTGYTEAFF.

V and J are TRBV24-1 and TRBJ2-1; D perhaps matches TRBD2 (7 bases). From germline, CDR1 is KGHDR and CDR2 SFDVKD. Trimming shortened V by 3 bases and J by 4 bases, and 18 bases separated the two germline ends. There are 17 residues in the CDR3. CDR3 sequence: CATSDQQGGGTYNEQFF. The CDR3 coding sequence is TGTGCCACCAGTGATCAACAGGGAGGGGGTACGTACAATGAGCAGTTCTTC.

CDR3 bases: TGTGCCAGCAGCTTAGGGGGAGGCGGGAGACGGGCAGGGGAGCTGTTTTTT. Amino acid sequence: CASSLGGGGRRAGELFF. The chain joins TRBV7-2 to TRBJ2-2; 7 bases align to TRBD2. Germline V gene data show CDR1 as SGHTA and CDR2 as FQGNSA. CDR3 size: 17 residues. The junction had 13 bases not matched to a gene; V was cut back by 1 base and J by 8 bases.

This chain connects TRBV5-1 to TRBJ1-2; 11 nucleotides match TRBD1. There are 15 residues in the CDR3. V trimming: 4 bases; J trimming: 7 bases; junction bases outside the gene matches: 9. Germline CDR1 SGHRS, CDR2 YFSETQ. CDR3 nucleotide sequence: TGCGCCAGCAGCGACCGGACAGGGGGCGAGGGTGGCTACACCTTC. Its protein product is CASSDRTGGEGGYTF.

The chain joins TRBV6-1 to TRBJ1-2; D perhaps matches TRBD1 (6 bases). The germline V and J ends were trimmed by 0 bases and 8 bases, with 13 bases remaining between them. Germline V gene lookup returns CDR1 MNHNS and CDR2 SASEGT. This CDR3 is 14 amino acids long. The CDR3, as DNA: TGTGCCAGCAGTGAAGCCGGGACACCTGGGGGCTACACCTTC. Amino acids: CASSEAGTPGGYTF.

This sequence joins TRBV7-8 and TRBJ1-5; 11 nucleotides line up with TRBD1. Germline lookup yields CDR1 SGHVS and CDR2 FQNEAQ. The CDR3 loop spans 14 amino acids. V was clipped by 3 bases and J by 7 bases; unmatched bases: 2. The CDR3 bases are TGTGCCAGCAGCTTTGGGACAGGGGGACAGCCCCAGCATTTT. Protein product: CASSFGTGGQPQHF.

The genes are TRBV6-5 and TRBJ1-1; 10 bases are a match to TRBD1. Germline values: CDR1 MNHEY, CDR2 SVGAGI. Trimming removed 2 bases from V and 11 bases from J; junction bases left unmatched: 5. This CDR3 is built from 13 residues. CDR3 region: CASSYPGQGTAFF. Written as DNA, the CDR3 is TGTGCCAGCAGTTACCCGGGACAGGGGACGGCTTTCTTT.

Concerning this clone: This same CDR3 is encoded by further DNA sequences in the sample. J is TRBJ2-7 and V is TRBV27, with 9 bases identical to TRBD2. CDR1 MNHEY and CDR2 SMNVEV come from the germline V gene (reference sequence). This CDR3 is built from 14 residues. Trimming at V came to 6 bases and at J to 2 bases, leaving 5 bases not matched to a gene. The CDR3 loop is CASRDSGRPYEQYF. CDR3 coding DNA: TGTGCCAGCAGGGATAGCGGGAGACCCTACGAGCAGTACTTC.

The J gene is TRBJ2-1, the V gene TRBV11-3; 10 bases line up with TRBD1. With 0 bases clipped from V and 8 bases from J, the junction kept 1 base outside the gene matches. Germline V lookup: CDR1 SGHNT, CDR2 YENEEA. The CDR3 covers 14 residues. The CDR3 reads CASSLEGTGDEQFF. CDR3 coding DNA: TGTGCCAGCAGCTTAGAAGGGACAGGGGATGAGCAGTTCTTC.